This T cell receptor (beta chain) stems from a study of T cells in Graves' hyperthyroidism and ophthalmopathy. CDR3 length: 15 amino acids. Germline V lookup: CDR1 SNHLY, CDR2 FYNNEI. The trim removed 7 bases at V and 5 bases at J, leaving 7 bases unmatched. TCR beta CDR3 region amplification was performed from RNA transcripts. Initially, a first-round RT-PCR of the TCR CDR3 employed the HTBI primer set. One entry per CDR3 protein results from TCRdb running MiXCR on the multiplex PCR reads. The data contain about 570,000 distinct CDR3 sequences, 40% to 55% of them singletons. This clonotype was seen at least ten times.

The chain uses TRBV2 and TRBJ2-2; 10 nucleotides agree with TRBD2. The origin of this receptor is an adult woman with Graves' disease, either hyperthyroidism or ophthalmopathy (not recorded which). The specimen was peripheral blood or thyroid tissue (not recorded which). The CDR3 sequence: CASMASGSRTGELFF. The CDR3 DNA follows: TGTGCCAGCATGGCTAGCGGGAGTCGTACCGGGGAGCTGTTTTTT.